This T cell receptor beta chain was captured by sequencing in a study of cytomegalovirus exposure and HLA in healthy donors. The PCR had 60 Vbeta and 13 Jbeta primers. Libraries were prepared by immunoSEQ multiplex PCR; TCRdb keeps only in-frame clonotypes and omits some of them. The sample yields 85,000 to 100,000 clones, 64% seen once. In this sample, this clone turned up a few times. The CDR3 has 17 residues. The V gene's germline CDR1 is MDHEN and CDR2 SYDVKM. V dropped 4 bases and J dropped 2; count of bases not matched to a gene: 12. This receptor was identified in a man in his 60s in good health and CMV-seronegative. The chain uses TRBV28 and TRBJ2-7; TRBD1 matches 9 bases. Sequencing was done on a sample of PBMCs. This CDR3 is CASSSHLNRGPAYEQYF. CDR3 nucleotide sequence: TGTGCCAGCAGTTCTCATTTAAACAGGGGGCCCGCCTACGAGCAGTACTTC.